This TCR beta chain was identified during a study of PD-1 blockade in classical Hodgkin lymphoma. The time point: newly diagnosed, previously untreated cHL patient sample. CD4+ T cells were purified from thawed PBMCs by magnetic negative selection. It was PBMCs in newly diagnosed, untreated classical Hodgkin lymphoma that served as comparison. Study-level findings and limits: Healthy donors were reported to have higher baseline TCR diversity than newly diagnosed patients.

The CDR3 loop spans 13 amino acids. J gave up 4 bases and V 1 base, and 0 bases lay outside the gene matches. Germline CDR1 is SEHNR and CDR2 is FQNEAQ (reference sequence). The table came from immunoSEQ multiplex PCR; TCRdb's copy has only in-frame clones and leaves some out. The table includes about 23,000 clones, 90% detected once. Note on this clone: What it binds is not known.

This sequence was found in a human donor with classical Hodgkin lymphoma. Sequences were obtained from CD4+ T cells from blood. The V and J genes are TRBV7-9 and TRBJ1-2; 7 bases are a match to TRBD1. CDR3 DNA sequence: TGTGCCAGCAGCTTAGACAGGGGCTATGGCTACACCTTC. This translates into CASSLDRGYGYTF.